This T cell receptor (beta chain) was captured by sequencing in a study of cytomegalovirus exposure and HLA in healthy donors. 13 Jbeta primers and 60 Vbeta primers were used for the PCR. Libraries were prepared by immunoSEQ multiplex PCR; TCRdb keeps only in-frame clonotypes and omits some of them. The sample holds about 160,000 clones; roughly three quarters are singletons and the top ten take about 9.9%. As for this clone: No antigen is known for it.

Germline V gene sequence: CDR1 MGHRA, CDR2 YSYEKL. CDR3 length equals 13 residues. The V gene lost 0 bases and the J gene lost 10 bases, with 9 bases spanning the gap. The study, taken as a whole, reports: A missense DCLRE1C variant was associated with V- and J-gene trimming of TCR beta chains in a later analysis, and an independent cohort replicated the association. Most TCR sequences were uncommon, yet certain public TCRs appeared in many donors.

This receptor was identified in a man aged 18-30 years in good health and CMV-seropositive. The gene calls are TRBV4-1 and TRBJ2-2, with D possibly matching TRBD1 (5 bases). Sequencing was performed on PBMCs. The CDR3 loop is CASSQEARVELFF. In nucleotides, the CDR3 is TGCGCCAGCAGCCAAGAGGCCAGGGTGGAGCTGTTTTTT.